This TCR beta chain was recovered during a study of T-cell memory formation after mild COVID-19. TCRdb processed the 5' RACE reads anew with MiXCR; each CDR3 protein has one entry. The sample gives about 200,000 distinct CDR3 sequences, around 17% of which show up once; approximately 2.4% is in the top ten. The J segment lost 2 bases and the V segment lost 5 bases, leaving 7 bases of the junction unmatched. Germline CDR1 and CDR2: SEHNR and FQNEAQ (reference sequence). This CDR3 contains 15 residues. This TCR was recovered from an adult woman who had mild COVID-19 (a few samples of this study predate the infection). Cell type and time point are not known. The chain is built from TRBV7-9 and TRBJ2-7, with 9 bases fitting TRBD1. The sequenced material came from PBMCs or a T cell subset sorted from them (not recorded which). The CDR3 sequence is CASSLNTGGAYEQYF. For the CDR3, the DNA is TGTGCCAGCAGCCTCAATACAGGGGGCGCCTACGAGCAGTACTTC.